What follows are 6 T cell receptor beta chains derived from one specimen sequenced in a study of blood T cells in healthy people across ages. A second roughly 7 to 12 cycle PCR used barcoded and J-beta primers. TCRdb fed the 5' RACE reads into MiXCR, producing one record per CDR3 protein. This repertoire shows over a million distinct CDR3 sequences, approximately 59% found once; its top ten account for 5.5% to 8%. What was sequenced was blood. Receptors were obtained from a man between 18 and 35 years old in good health.

The DNA of the CDR3 is TGTGCCAGCAGTATTTTCTACTACGAGCAGTACTTC. Encoded protein: CASSIFYYEQYF. The chain has TRBV6-2 or TRBV6-3 and TRBJ2-7; D is unresolved. The ends were cut back, 5 bases at V and 3 bases at J, with 8 bases in the middle. This CDR3 comprises 12 residues. The germline gives CDR1 MNHEY, CDR2 SVGEGT.

This chain uses TRBV6-6 with TRBJ2-7; D unresolved. Germline V gives CDR1 MNHNY, CDR2 SVGAGI (reference sequence). The V gene lost 5 bases and the J gene lost 2 bases, with 10 bases spanning the gap. The CDR3 is made up of 13 amino acids. CDR3 DNA: TGTGCCAGCAGTCCGACCACCCCCTACGAGCAGTACTTC. This gives the protein CASSPTTPYEQYF.

The J gene is TRBJ2-5, the V gene TRBV2; D remains unclear. V lost 8 bases to trimming and J lost 2 bases, with 15 bases between them. In germline, CDR1 is SNHLY, CDR2 FYNNEI. The CDR3 extends over 14 amino acids. The CDR3 sequence: CASVSIRAQETQYF. The DNA of the CDR3 is TGTGCCAGCGTCTCGATACGGGCACAAGAGACCCAGTACTTC.

The V gene is TRBV12-3 or TRBV12-4, the J gene TRBJ2-1; a weak D match, TRBD2 (5 bases). Trimming pared 0 bases from V and 8 bases from J, leaving 8 bases between. This CDR3 is built from 13 residues. The CDR3 loop reads CASSLAGADEQFF. In nucleotides, the CDR3 is TGTGCCAGCAGTTTAGCGGGAGCAGATGAGCAGTTCTTC.

This clonotype showed up just a few times. This chain joins TRBV3-1 and TRBJ2-7; D assignment may be TRBD1 or TRBD2 (5 bases each). Deletions cut 4 bases from V and 2 bases from J, with 12 bases between. The CDR3 runs to 14 residues. Germline V CDR1 and CDR2: LGHDT, YNNKEL (reference sequence). CDR3 amino acids: CASSPRGTTYEQYF. DNA for the CDR3: TGTGCCAGCAGCCCACGAGGGACGACCTACGAGCAGTACTTC.

The rearrangement uses TRBV11-2 and TRBJ2-1; TRBD2 aligns across 9 bases. Looked up from germline, CDR1 is SGHAT and CDR2 is FQNNGV. The CDR3 is 16 residues long. Trimming cost V 5 bases and J 5 bases; bases outside gene matches: 10. Written as DNA, the CDR3 is TGTGCCAGCAGCCTGGGACTAGCTGGGGTAGACAATGAGCAGTTCTTC. Residues: CASSLGLAGVDNEQFF.